This T cell receptor (beta chain) appears in the sequencing data of a study of blood T cell repertoires in COVID-19. Here immunoSEQ multiplex PCR was the method, and the copy in TCRdb shows in-frame clones only, minus some. The table lists about 110,000 clones, around 90% of them singletons. V lost 3 bases and J 3 bases, leaving 15 bases between the germline ends. Germline V gene lookup returns CDR1 LNHDA and CDR2 SQIVND (reference sequence). The CDR3 sequence is 15 residues long. The specimen was peripheral blood. The rearrangement joins TRBV19 to TRBJ2-7; TRBD1 is a possible D gene (7 bases). This TCR came from a human donor in a cohort sampled during active COVID-19. The CDR3 bases are TGTGCCAGTAGTATTTTAGGAGGGGGCTACTACGAGCAGTACTTC. It specifies CASSILGGGYYEQYF.